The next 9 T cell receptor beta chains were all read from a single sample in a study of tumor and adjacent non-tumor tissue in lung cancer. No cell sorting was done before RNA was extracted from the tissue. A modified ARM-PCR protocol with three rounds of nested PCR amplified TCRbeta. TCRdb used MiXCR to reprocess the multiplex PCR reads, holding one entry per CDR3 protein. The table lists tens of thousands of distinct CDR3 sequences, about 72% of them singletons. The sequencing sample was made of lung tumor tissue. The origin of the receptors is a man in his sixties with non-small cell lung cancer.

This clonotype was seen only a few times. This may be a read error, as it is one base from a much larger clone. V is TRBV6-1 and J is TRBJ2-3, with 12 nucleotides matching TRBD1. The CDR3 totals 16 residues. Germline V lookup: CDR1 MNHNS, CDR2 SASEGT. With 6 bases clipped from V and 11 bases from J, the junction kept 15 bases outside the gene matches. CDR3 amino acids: CASSLPWGQGAYMQYF. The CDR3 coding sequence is TGTGCCAGCAGCCTTCCTTGGGGACAGGGGGCATATATGCAGTATTTT.

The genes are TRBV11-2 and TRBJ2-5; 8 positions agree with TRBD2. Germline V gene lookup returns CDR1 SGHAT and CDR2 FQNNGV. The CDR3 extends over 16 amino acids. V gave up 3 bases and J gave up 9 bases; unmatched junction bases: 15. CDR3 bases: TGTGCCAGCAGCTTTCACGGACTAGCCGTCCAAGCGTCCCAGTACTTC. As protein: CASSFHGLAVQASQYF.

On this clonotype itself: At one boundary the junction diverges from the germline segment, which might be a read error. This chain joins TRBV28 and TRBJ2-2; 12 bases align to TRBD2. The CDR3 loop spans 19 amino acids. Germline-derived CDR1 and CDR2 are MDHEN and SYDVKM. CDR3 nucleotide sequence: TGTGCCAGCAGGGGGTCTCTAGCGGGAGGGCCCTCGGGCACCGGGGACCTGTTTTTT. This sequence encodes CASRGSLAGGPSGTGDLFF.

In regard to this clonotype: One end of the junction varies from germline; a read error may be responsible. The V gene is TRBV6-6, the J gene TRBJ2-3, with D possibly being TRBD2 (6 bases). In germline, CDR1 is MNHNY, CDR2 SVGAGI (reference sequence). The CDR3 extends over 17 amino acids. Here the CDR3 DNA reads TGCGCCAACAGTTACGGGGAGGACAATTTCTACACAGATACGCAGTATTTT. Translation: CANSYGEDNFYTDTQYF.

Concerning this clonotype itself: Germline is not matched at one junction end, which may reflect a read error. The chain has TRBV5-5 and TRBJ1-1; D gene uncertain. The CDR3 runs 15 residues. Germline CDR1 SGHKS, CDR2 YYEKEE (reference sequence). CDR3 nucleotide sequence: TGCGCCAACAGCTTAGGTCTCCCTAGGAACACTGAAGCTTTCTTT. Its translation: CANSLGLPRNTEAFF.

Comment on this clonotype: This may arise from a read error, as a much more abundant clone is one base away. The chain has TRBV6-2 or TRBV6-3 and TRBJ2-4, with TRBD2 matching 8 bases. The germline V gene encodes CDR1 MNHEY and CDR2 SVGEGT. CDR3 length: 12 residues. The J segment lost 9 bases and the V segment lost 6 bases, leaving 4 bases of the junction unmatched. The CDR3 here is CASSDSGAIQYF. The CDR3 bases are TGTGCCAGCAGCGATAGCGGGGCCATTCAGTACTTC.

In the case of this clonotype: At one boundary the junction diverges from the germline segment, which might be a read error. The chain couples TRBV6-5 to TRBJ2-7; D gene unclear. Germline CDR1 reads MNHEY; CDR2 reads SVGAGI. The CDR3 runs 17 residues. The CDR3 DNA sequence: TGTGCCAGCAGTCACCTGGCCGGGCCTCGAGGCGCCTACGTGCAGTACTTC. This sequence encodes CASSHLAGPRGAYVQYF.

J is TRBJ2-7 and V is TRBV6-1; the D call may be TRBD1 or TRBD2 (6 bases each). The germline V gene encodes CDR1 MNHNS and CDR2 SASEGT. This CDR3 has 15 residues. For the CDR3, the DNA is TGTGTCAGAAGTGGGGGGCAACGAGGGTCCCACGAGCAGTACTTC. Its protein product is CVRSGGQRGSHEQYF.

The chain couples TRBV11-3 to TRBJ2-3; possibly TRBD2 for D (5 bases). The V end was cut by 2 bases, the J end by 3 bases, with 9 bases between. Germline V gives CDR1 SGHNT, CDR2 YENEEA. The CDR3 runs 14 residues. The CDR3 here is CASSLIDYTDTQYF. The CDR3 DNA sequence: TGTGCCAGCAGCTTAATCGACTATACAGATACGCAGTATTTT.